The rows below give T cell receptor beta chains drawn from one sample of a study of breast tumors, draining lymph nodes, adjacent tissues. TCRdb re-analysed the multiplex PCR reads in MiXCR, keeping a single row per CDR3 protein. The sample includes roughly 120,000 distinct CDR3 sequences, nearly 20% of them seen just once. Sample: axillary lymph node tissue. These receptors were taken from a female donor with breast cancer. Some clones in this sample may be carry-over from other donors' samples. The CDR3 runs from the conserved cysteine through the conserved F or W. Fields, in order: D gene, clone size, V gene, J gene, CDR3 protein, CDR3 DNA. The D gene is left open where the match is weak. Each size is how often the clone was seen (once, few, many) or a class if it is expanded.

d_call: NA
clone_size: many
v_call: TRBV11-2
j_call: TRBJ2-7
cdr3_aa: CASSPGPSYEQYF
cdr3_nt: TGTGCCAGCAGCCCAGGACCCTCCTACGAGCAGTACTTC

d_call: NA
clone_size: many
v_call: TRBV5-1
j_call: TRBJ2-7
cdr3_aa: CASSLALTDPNEQYF
cdr3_nt: TGCGCCAGCAGCTTGGCACTGACTGACCCCAACGAGCAGTACTTC

d_call: TRBD1
clone_size: many
v_call: TRBV2
j_call: TRBJ2-3
cdr3_aa: CASSLLGRGLSDTQYF
cdr3_nt: TGTGCCAGCAGTCTATTAGGCAGGGGGCTGTCAGATACGCAGTATTTT

d_call: NA
clone_size: many
v_call: TRBV18
j_call: TRBJ2-7
cdr3_aa: CASSTTTTEDYEQYF
cdr3_nt: TGTGCCAGCTCAACTACAACGACGGAGGATTACGAGCAGTACTTC

d_call: NA
clone_size: many
v_call: TRBV4-1
j_call: TRBJ2-7
cdr3_aa: CASSQRSGDEQYF
cdr3_nt: TGCGCCAGCAGCCAAAGATCGGGCGACGAGCAGTACTTC

d_call: TRBD1
clone_size: few
v_call: TRBV3-1
j_call: TRBJ2-7
cdr3_aa: CASSQDNRGRSSYEQYF
cdr3_nt: TGTGCCAGCAGCCAAGATAACAGGGGTAGAAGCTCCTACGAGCAGTACTTC

d_call: NA
clone_size: many
v_call: TRBV29-1
j_call: TRBJ2-5
cdr3_aa: CSVAGGGGETQYF
cdr3_nt: TGCAGCGTAGCCGGAGGGGGCGGGGAGACCCAGTACTTC

d_call: TRBD1
clone_size: many
v_call: TRBV6-6
j_call: TRBJ2-5
cdr3_aa: CASGDRAETQYF
cdr3_nt: TGTGCCAGCGGAGACAGGGCAGAGACCCAGTACTTC

d_call: TRBD2
clone_size: many
v_call: TRBV6-6
j_call: TRBJ2-7
cdr3_aa: CASSPSGASYEQYF
cdr3_nt: TGTGCCAGCAGTCCTAGCGGGGCCTCCTACGAGCAGTACTTC

d_call: NA
clone_size: many
v_call: TRBV9
j_call: TRBJ2-5
cdr3_aa: CASSGQSQETQYF
cdr3_nt: TGTGCCAGCAGCGGACAGAGTCAAGAGACCCAGTACTTC

d_call: NA
clone_size: many
v_call: TRBV4-1
j_call: TRBJ2-7
cdr3_aa: CASSQATSYEQYF
cdr3_nt: TGCGCCAGCAGCCAAGCTACATCCTACGAGCAGTACTTC

d_call: NA
clone_size: many
v_call: TRBV2
j_call: TRBJ1-6
cdr3_aa: CASRTTGIKNSPLHF
cdr3_nt: TGTGCCAGCAGAACTACAGGGATCAAGAATTCACCCCTCCACTTT

d_call: NA
clone_size: few
v_call: TRBV19
j_call: TRBJ2-6
cdr3_aa: CASSIGQGGPGANVLTF
cdr3_nt: TGTGCCAGTAGTATAGGGCAGGGGGGCCCTGGGGCCAACGTCCTGACTTTC

d_call: TRBD2
clone_size: many
v_call: TRBV2
j_call: TRBJ2-2
cdr3_aa: CASSEFWLAGNTGELFF
cdr3_nt: TGTGCCAGCAGTGAATTTTGGCTAGCGGGGAACACCGGGGAGCTGTTTTTT

d_call: TRBD2
clone_size: medium-sized
v_call: TRBV10-3
j_call: TRBJ2-3
cdr3_aa: CATYGTSGVGGAQYF
cdr3_nt: TGTGCCACTTACGGGACTAGCGGGGTTGGCGGAGCGCAGTATTTT

d_call: TRBD1
clone_size: few
v_call: TRBV10-3
j_call: TRBJ2-5
cdr3_aa: CAISPGQEGETQYF
cdr3_nt: TGTGCCATCAGTCCCGGACAGGAAGGGGAGACCCAGTACTTC

d_call: TRBD2
clone_size: many
v_call: TRBV5-1
j_call: TRBJ2-7
cdr3_aa: CASSPGLHSEQYF
cdr3_nt: TGCGCCAGCAGCCCGGGACTACACTCGGAGCAGTACTTC

d_call: NA
clone_size: many
v_call: TRBV7-3
j_call: TRBJ2-2
cdr3_aa: CASSLTENTGELFF
cdr3_nt: TGTGCCAGCAGCTTGACGGAAAACACCGGGGAGCTGTTTTTT

d_call: NA
clone_size: many
v_call: TRBV15
j_call: TRBJ2-3
cdr3_aa: CATSRDRGSTDTQYF
cdr3_nt: TGTGCCACCAGCAGAGATCGGGGATCCACAGATACGCAGTATTTT